These 28 T cell receptor beta chains were all obtained from the same sample, sequenced in a study of blood T cell repertoires in COVID-19. The method was immunoSEQ multiplex PCR; TCRdb's version includes in-frame clones alone and lacks a portion of them. The sample shows some 140,000 clones, roughly 80% of them seen only once. Material: peripheral blood. These receptors were collected from a man aged 55 to 70 who had recovered from COVID-19.

The V gene is TRBV18, the J gene TRBJ1-1; D gene unclear. Germline V gives CDR1 KGHSH, CDR2 LQKENI. This CDR3 region has 13 residues. Trimming left V 3 bases short and J 1 base short, with 6 bases between. CDR3 sequence reads: CASSPNRNTEAFF. The CDR3 DNA reads TGTGCCAGCTCACCCAACAGGAACACTGAAGCTTTCTTT.

The chain recombines TRBV6-1 with TRBJ1-5; possibly TRBD1 for D (5 bases). V was cut by 3 bases and J by 3 bases, with 12 bases left in between. There are 15 residues in the CDR3. Germline V gives CDR1 MNHNS, CDR2 SASEGT. The CDR3 DNA reads TGTGCCAGCAGTGAGAGGACACTACTCAATCAGCCCCAGCATTTT. It yields the protein CASSERTLLNQPQHF.

This chain joins TRBV20-1 and TRBJ2-7, with no clear D. Germline V CDR1 and CDR2: DFQATT, SNEGSKA (reference sequence). The CDR3 extends over 11 amino acids. Trimming took off 4 bases at V and 7 bases at J, with 11 bases between the two ends. For the CDR3, the DNA is TGCAGTGCTAACCATAACGGGGAGCAGTACTTC. This encodes CSANHNGEQYF.

The rearrangement links TRBV29-1 to TRBJ2-7; D gene unclear. Trimming removed 4 bases at V and 0 bases at J, with 13 bases between. There are 14 residues in the CDR3. Germline V gene lookup returns CDR1 SQVTM and CDR2 ANQGSEA. The CDR3, as DNA: TGCAGCGTTGTAGTGACACCAAGCTCCTACGAGCAGTACTTC. Its translation is CSVVVTPSSYEQYF.

This chain links TRBV7-8 with TRBJ1-1; D uncertain. CDR1 and CDR2 from the germline V gene are SGHVS and FQNEAQ. CDR3 length: 14 amino acids. V lost 5 bases, J lost 1 base, and 11 bases lay in between. For the CDR3, the DNA is TGTGCCAGCAGCGTCCGGGAGTCGAACACTGAAGCTTTCTTT. This codes for CASSVRESNTEAFF.

V usage is TRBV28 and J usage is TRBJ2-5; D not resolved. Deletions cut 3 bases from V and 1 base from J, with 15 bases between. The CDR3 contains 16 residues. Per the germline V gene, CDR1 is MDHEN and CDR2 is SYDVKM. The CDR3 DNA is TGTGCCAGCAGTTTGCCCCCTAGACGGTTCCAAGAGACCCAGTACTTC. It translates to CASSLPPRRFQETQYF.

V usage is TRBV28 and J usage is TRBJ2-7; D possibly corresponds to TRBD1 (5 bases). The V end lost 9 bases, the J end lost 0 bases, and 9 bases lay between the germline ends. The CDR3 length is 12 residues. Per the germline V gene, CDR1 is MDHEN and CDR2 is SYDVKM. CDR3 protein: CASPTVSYEQYF. The CDR3 DNA reads TGTGCCAGTCCGACAGTCTCCTACGAGCAGTACTTC.

On this clone: A read error may produce the germline difference seen at one junction end. The CDR3 region is CASSPLASGRYIEQFF. DNA of the CDR3: TGTGCCAGCTCACCACTGGCTAGCGGGAGGTACATTGAGCAGTTCTTC. The rearrangement joins TRBV18 to TRBJ2-1; TRBD2 agrees at 11 bases. This CDR3 has 16 amino acids. Germline CDR1 KGHSH, CDR2 LQKENI.

The chain recombines TRBV2 with TRBJ1-5; 7 nucleotides align to TRBD1. Germline V gives CDR1 SNHLY, CDR2 FYNNEI. Trimming removed 1 base from V and 3 bases from J; junction bases left unmatched: 3. The CDR3 extends over 15 amino acids. CDR3 sequence: CASSEETGHNQPQHF. The CDR3 DNA follows: TGTGCCAGCAGTGAAGAGACAGGGCACAATCAGCCCCAGCATTTT. Complete variable domain (other parts from reference TRBV2 and TRBJ1-5): EPEVTQTPSHQVTQMGQEVILRCVPISNHLYFYWYRQILGQKVEFLVSFYNNEISEKSEIFDDQFSVERPDGSNFTLKIRSTKLEDSAMYFCASSEETGHNQPQHFGDGTRLSIL.

As for this clone: A much larger clone lies a single base off, so this may be a read error. The J gene is TRBJ2-1, the V gene TRBV5-4; D gene unclear. Germline V CDR1 and CDR2: SGHNT, YYREEE (reference sequence). The CDR3 loop spans 12 amino acids. V lost 0 bases and J lost 7, with 5 bases in between. The CDR3 protein is CASSLDTNEQFF. The CDR3 DNA follows: TGTGCCAGCAGCTTGGACACGAATGAGCAGTTCTTC. Looking up the rest from reference TRBV5-4 and TRBJ2-1 gives the full variable domain: ETGVTQSPTHLIKTRGQQVTLRCSSQSGHNTVSWYQQALGQGPQFIFQYYREEENGRGNFPPRFSGLQFPNYSSELNVNALELDDSALYLCASSLDTNEQFFGPGTRLTVL.

The V and J genes are TRBV5-1 and TRBJ2-2; weak D call: TRBD1 (5 bases). Germline CDR1 and CDR2: SGHRS and YFSETQ. This CDR3 contains 16 residues. Trimming shortened V by 4 bases and J by 0 bases, and 13 bases separated the two germline ends. The CDR3 here is CASSPSRGTNTGELFF. The CDR3 DNA reads TGCGCCAGCAGCCCTTCAAGGGGCACGAACACCGGGGAGCTGTTTTTT.

The CDR3 is CASSALPGGEGNEQFF. CDR3 coding DNA: TGTGCCAGCAGTGCCCTACCAGGTGGGGAGGGGAATGAGCAGTTCTTC. The chain is built from TRBV6-4 and TRBJ2-1; TRBD2 matches 7 bases. The CDR3 is 16 residues long. CDR1 is MRHNA, CDR2 SNTAGT, per germline. The J segment lost 7 bases and the V segment lost 4 bases, leaving 13 bases of the junction unmatched.

This chain connects TRBV5-1 to TRBJ2-2, with 7 nucleotides matching TRBD1. J gave up 6 bases and V 4 bases, and 3 bases lay outside the gene matches. The germline gives CDR1 SGHRS, CDR2 YFSETQ. The CDR3 length is 13 residues. CDR3 nucleotide sequence: TGCGCCAGCAGCCAGGGGGACGCCGGGGAGCTGTTTTTT. Translation gives CASSQGDAGELFF.

This chain links TRBV28 with TRBJ1-2, with D tentatively TRBD1 (6 bases). CDR3 length: 13 residues. Looked up from germline, CDR1 is MDHEN and CDR2 is SYDVKM. V lost 6 bases and J 2 bases, leaving 10 bases between the germline ends. The DNA of the CDR3 is TGTGCCAGCAGACTCGACAGGAACTATGGCTACACCTTC. Its protein product is CASRLDRNYGYTF.

The gene calls are TRBV6-5 and TRBJ2-7; 7 bases are shared with TRBD1. Unmatched junction bases numbered 9, after V lost 10 bases and J lost 6 bases. There are 12 residues in the CDR3. The germline V gene encodes CDR1 MNHEY and CDR2 SVGAGI. As DNA, the CDR3 is TGTGCCACCTCGACAGGGTGGCTCGAGCAGTACTTC. As protein: CATSTGWLEQYF.

Only a few counts were recorded for this clone. The V call is TRBV19, the J call TRBJ1-5; TRBD1 is a possible D gene (6 bases). Germline loops: CDR1 LNHDA, CDR2 SQIVND (reference sequence). The V and J ends lost 7 bases and 0 bases respectively, with 19 bases between them. The length of the CDR3 is 17 residues. Here the CDR3 reads CASTSPPGHYSNQPQHF. CDR3 in DNA: TGTGCCAGTACCAGTCCCCCGGGACACTATAGCAATCAGCCCCAGCATTTT.

The chain employs TRBV29-1 and TRBJ2-5; D gene uncertain. CDR3 length: 13 residues. Germline loops: CDR1 SQVTM, CDR2 ANQGSEA. The V end lost 2 bases, the J end lost 7 bases, and 14 bases lay between the germline ends. In nucleotides, the CDR3 is TGCAGCGTTGAACCCAGGCCGCTTGGGACCCAGTACTTC. As protein: CSVEPRPLGTQYF.

CDR3 DNA: TGTGCCAGCAGCGCATCGACAGGCGGGGGCACCGGGGAGCTGTTTTTT. It yields the protein CASSASTGGGTGELFF. The rearrangement links TRBV7-3 to TRBJ2-2, with D tentatively TRBD2 (7 bases). CDR1 SGHTA and CDR2 FQGTGA come from the germline V gene. V lost 5 bases and J 4 bases, leaving 17 bases between the germline ends. The CDR3 sequence is 16 residues long. Complete variable domain (other parts from reference TRBV7-3 and TRBJ2-2): GAGVSQTPSNKVTEKGKYVELRCDPISGHTALYWYRQSLGQGPEFLIYFQGTGAADDSGLPNDRFFAVRPEGSVSTLKIQRTERGDSAVYLCASSASTGGGTGELFFGEGSRLTVL.

With regard to this clone: An end of the junction differs from the germline gene, which may be a read error. The chain combines TRBV20-1 with TRBJ2-7; the match to TRBD2 covers 10 bases. This CDR3 spans 11 amino acids. Germline assignment: CDR1 DFQATT and CDR2 SNEGSKA (reference sequence). DNA of the CDR3: TGCAGTGCCAAGACTAGCGGGCCTTTTACGTTC. It is translated as CSAKTSGPFTF.

This chain connects TRBV28 to TRBJ1-5, with 9 bases fitting TRBD1. The CDR3 length is 16 residues. The V and J ends lost 6 bases and 0 bases, in that order; junction bases with no gene match: 6. Germline CDR1 MDHEN, CDR2 SYDVKM. The CDR3 loop is CASRKGDRASNQPQHF. The CDR3 DNA reads TGTGCCAGCAGAAAAGGGGACAGGGCTAGCAATCAGCCCCAGCATTTT.

The CDR3 here is CASSLDRARSYNEQFF. In DNA form, the CDR3 reads TGTGCCAGCAGCTTAGATCGAGCTCGATCCTACAATGAGCAGTTCTTC. The chain combines TRBV11-2 with TRBJ2-1; D is unresolved. The V and J ends lost 0 bases and 1 base respectively, with 10 bases between them. In germline, CDR1 is SGHAT, CDR2 FQNNGV. The CDR3 loop spans 16 amino acids.

The chain combines TRBV5-6 with TRBJ2-7, with 7 bases lining up with TRBD2. The V gene's germline CDR1 is SGHDT and CDR2 YYEEEE. CDR3 length: 14 amino acids. V lost 2 bases and J lost 3; bases outside the gene matches: 5. CDR3 nucleotides: TGTGCCAGCAGCTTCTCTTCTAGCGGCTACGAGCAGTACTTC. Protein product: CASSFSSSGYEQYF.

The rearrangement links TRBV28 to TRBJ2-4, with 11 bases fitting TRBD2. The CDR3 has 18 residues. The germline CDR1 and CDR2 sequences are MDHEN and SYDVKM. Trimming removed 3 bases from V and 1 base from J; junction bases left unmatched: 8. The CDR3 DNA sequence: TGTGCCAGCAGTTTTTTAGTAGCGGGAGGGCCGGCCAAAAACATTCAGTACTTC. Translating gives CASSFLVAGGPAKNIQYF.

V gene TRBV9 combines with J gene TRBJ2-1; TRBD2 matches at 12 bases. This CDR3 is built from 15 residues. CDR1 and CDR2 from the germline V gene are SGDLS and YYNGEE. The trim removed 7 bases at V and 6 bases at J, leaving 8 bases unmatched. This chain's CDR3 is CASATLGLAGNEQFF. The DNA of the CDR3 is TGTGCCAGCGCTACTTTGGGACTAGCGGGCAATGAGCAGTTCTTC.

The chain links TRBV19 to TRBJ1-5; no definite D call. Trimming took off 3 bases at V and 5 bases at J, with 8 bases between the two ends. The CDR3 loop spans 13 amino acids. Germline V gives CDR1 LNHDA, CDR2 SQIVND (reference sequence). CDR3 sequence: CASSMGRDQPQHF. CDR3 sequence (DNA): TGTGCCAGTAGTATGGGGAGGGATCAGCCCCAGCATTTT.

The chain links TRBV19 to TRBJ2-7, with 12 bases matching TRBD1. The germline V gene has CDR1 LNHDA and CDR2 SQIVND (reference sequence). The CDR3 is 14 residues long. The V segment lost 4 bases and the J segment 7 bases; nucleotides outside the gene matches: 5. The CDR3 DNA is TGTGCCAGTAGTACCCGGGACAGGGGGCGGGAGCAGTACTTC. Translated, it gives CASSTRDRGREQYF. Variable domain in full (rest from reference TRBV19 and TRBJ2-7): DGGITQSPKYLFRKEGQNVTLSCEQNLNHDAMYWYRQDPGQGLRLIYYSQIVNDFQKGDIAEGYSVSREKKESFPLTVTSAQKNPTAFYLCASSTRDRGREQYFGPGTRLTVT.

The chain couples TRBV6-5 to TRBJ2-7; no clear D gene. Germline CDR1 MNHEY, CDR2 SVGAGI. The CDR3 has 11 residues. V lost 8 bases to trimming and J lost 2 bases, with 7 bases between them. This CDR3 reads CASVFTYEQYF. CDR3 nucleotides: TGTGCCAGCGTCTTTACCTACGAGCAGTACTTC.

The chain combines TRBV6-5 with TRBJ2-7; 8 bases are shared with TRBD1. Germline trimming cut 6 bases from V and 3 bases from J; bases unmatched to any gene: 10. Germline loops: CDR1 MNHEY, CDR2 SVGAGI. This CDR3 is 15 amino acids long. The CDR3 DNA reads as TGTGCCAGCAGGCCTGCGACAGGGGCGGTCTACGAGCAGTACTTC. It translates to CASRPATGAVYEQYF.